Below are 26 T cell receptor beta chains sequenced from a single sample in a study of CD8+ T cells in alopecia areata. The treatment: oral pan-JAK inhibitor, 5-10 mg twice daily. RNA was extracted and reverse transcribed into cDNA as the sequencing template. Generated by immunoSEQ multiplex PCR, the TCRdb table keeps only in-frame clones and is missing some. The table includes about 120,000 clones, 61% detected once. Here the sequenced sample was CD4+ T cells sorted from blood, taken at week 4, from a patient treated with tofacitinib. These receptors all come from a human donor with alopecia areata.

The rearrangement uses TRBV29-1 and TRBJ1-2; TRBD1 might be the D (6 bases). Per the germline V gene, CDR1 is SQVTM and CDR2 is ANQGSEA. The CDR3 covers 13 residues. Trimming removed 7 bases from V and 7 bases from J, with 19 bases in between. In nucleotides, the CDR3 is TGCAGCGGACGTAACAGGGAAGGTTCTGGCTACACCTTC. This translates into CSGRNREGSGYTF.

The V and J genes are TRBV5-1 and TRBJ2-5; TRBD1 matches 9 bases. The CDR3 sequence is 13 residues long. The ends lost 4 bases at V and 5 bases at J; junction bases unmatched: 3. The germline V gene has CDR1 SGHRS and CDR2 YFSETQ. The CDR3 loop is CASSKTGGETQYF. The CDR3 DNA is TGCGCCAGCAGCAAGACAGGGGGTGAGACCCAGTACTTC.

This chain joins TRBV4-1 and TRBJ2-6; D is uncertain. The V end was cut by 6 bases, the J end by 0 bases, with 21 bases between. The CDR3 is 19 amino acids. Germline CDR1 reads MGHRA; CDR2 reads YSYEKL. The chain's CDR3 is CASRSTTAARSSGANVLTF. In DNA form, the CDR3 reads TGCGCCAGCAGGAGCACGACGGCGGCCAGGTCCTCTGGGGCCAACGTCCTGACTTTC.

CDR3 sequence reads: CASSPELSGNEQFF. DNA of the CDR3: TGTGCCAGCAGTCCGGAGTTAAGTGGGAATGAGCAGTTCTTC. The chain joins TRBV6-4 to TRBJ2-1; no clear D. Trimming took 5 bases from V and 7 from J, leaving 15 bases between them. This CDR3 region has 14 residues. Germline CDR1 and CDR2: MRHNA and SNTAGT.

This clone was counted ten times or more. This sequence joins TRBV6-5 and TRBJ1-5; 10 bases line up with TRBD1. Germline CDR1 MNHEY, CDR2 SVGAGI. The ends lost 4 bases at V and 10 bases at J; junction bases unmatched: 4. The CDR3 spans 13 residues. The CDR3 sequence is CASSLDRGSPQHF. In DNA form, the CDR3 reads TGTGCCAGCAGTTTGGACAGGGGGTCACCCCAGCATTTT.

J is TRBJ1-1 and V is TRBV29-1, with 7 positions matching TRBD1. Germline-derived CDR1 and CDR2 are SQVTM and ANQGSEA. The trim removed 7 bases at V and 2 bases at J, leaving 13 bases unmatched. The CDR3 is 15 amino acids. The CDR3 coding sequence is TGCAGCGGAATTTCGACAGGGAGAATAAACACTGAAGCTTTCTTT. Translation gives CSGISTGRINTEAFF.

The chain has TRBV18 and TRBJ2-7, with TRBD1 matching over 7 bases. V shed 6 bases and J 1 base; nucleotides not matched to a gene: 3. The CDR3 sequence is 13 residues long. The germline CDR1 and CDR2 sequences are KGHSH and LQKENI. The CDR3 reads CASSRQGSYEQYF. The DNA for the CDR3 is TGTGCCAGCTCGAGACAGGGATCCTACGAGCAGTACTTC.

This clone was seen more than once but under ten times. The rearrangement joins TRBV27 to TRBJ2-5, with a possible D match to TRBD1 (5 bases). CDR1 is MNHEY and CDR2 is SMNVEV in the germline V gene (reference sequence). V dropped 6 bases and J dropped 3 bases, with 11 bases sitting between them. This CDR3 is 13 amino acids long. The CDR3, as DNA: TGTGCCAGCAGGACTTTCAGGGAAGAGACCCAGTACTTC. Protein: CASRTFREETQYF.

The CDR3 here is CATLSDREETQYF. As DNA, the CDR3 is TGTGCCACTCTCAGCGACAGGGAAGAGACCCAGTACTTC. This chain links TRBV5-4 with TRBJ2-5, with 7 nucleotides matching TRBD1. Germline V gene data show CDR1 as SGHNT and CDR2 as YYREEE (reference sequence). V was pared by 9 bases and J by 3 bases, with 8 bases of the junction left unmatched. The length of the CDR3 is 13 residues. The complete variable domain, with remaining parts taken from reference TRBV5-4 and TRBJ2-5, reads ETGVTQSPTHLIKTRGQQVTLRCSSQSGHNTVSWYQQALGQGPQFIFQYYREEENGRGNFPPRFSGLQFPNYSSELNVNALELDDSALYLCATLSDREETQYFGPGTRLLVL.

The rearrangement links TRBV7-3 to TRBJ2-3; no firm D call. Trimming took 4 bases from V and 2 from J, leaving 4 bases between them. Germline lookup yields CDR1 SGHTA and CDR2 FQGTGA. The CDR3 covers 12 residues. CDR3 loop: CASSWDTDTQYF. The CDR3 coding sequence is TGTGCCAGCAGCTGGGACACAGATACGCAGTATTTT.

V is TRBV7-2 and J is TRBJ1-1, with D tentatively TRBD1 (5 bases). This CDR3 region has 15 residues. In germline, CDR1 is SGHTA, CDR2 FQGNSA. V dropped 1 base and J dropped 0 bases, with 9 bases sitting between them. The CDR3 is CASSLVRQLNTEAFF. CDR3 bases: TGTGCCAGCAGCTTAGTGAGACAGCTGAACACTGAAGCTTTCTTT.

The V gene is TRBV29-1, the J gene TRBJ1-2; 12 positions match TRBD1. J lost 6 bases, V lost 6 bases, and 5 bases had no gene match. From germline, CDR1 is SQVTM and CDR2 ANQGSEA. The CDR3 has 13 amino acids. CDR3 region: CSVGQGATNGYTF. In DNA form, the CDR3 reads TGCAGCGTGGGACAGGGGGCGACAAATGGCTACACCTTC.

The gene calls are TRBV9 and TRBJ1-2; D is perhaps TRBD1 (5 bases). The germline V and J ends were trimmed by 4 bases and 4 bases, with 11 bases remaining between them. Per the germline V gene, CDR1 is SGDLS and CDR2 is YYNGEE. This CDR3 has 13 amino acids. This CDR3 reads CASSQQGSYGYTF. The CDR3 nucleotides read TGTGCCAGCAGCCAGCAGGGCAGCTATGGCTACACCTTC.

The chain has TRBV15 and TRBJ1-1; D is unclear. Germline assignment: CDR1 LNHNV and CDR2 YYDKDF (reference sequence). This CDR3 contains 15 residues. V was pared by 0 bases and J by 1 base, with 9 bases between. The CDR3 DNA follows: TGTGCCACCAGCAGAGACCAACAGCGGAACACTGAAGCTTTCTTT. Amino acids: CATSRDQQRNTEAFF.

The gene calls are TRBV6-1 and TRBJ2-5; D call uncertain. The germline V gene has CDR1 MNHNS and CDR2 SASEGT. The germline V and J ends were trimmed by 4 bases and 2 bases, with 8 bases remaining between them. CDR3 length: 13 residues. This CDR3 is CASSGHGQETQYF. In DNA form, the CDR3 reads TGTGCCAGCAGTGGGCACGGACAAGAGACCCAGTACTTC.

This chain links TRBV25-1 with TRBJ2-7, with TRBD1 identical over 11 bases. The germline gives CDR1 MGHDK, CDR2 SYGVNS. This CDR3 is built from 14 residues. The V gene end was trimmed by 4 bases and the J gene end by 3 bases; junction bases not matched to a gene: 2. In DNA form, the CDR3 reads TGTGCCAGCAGTGTGGGGACAGGGGGCTACGAGCAGTACTTC. This codes for CASSVGTGGYEQYF.

The V call is TRBV5-1, the J call TRBJ2-2; 8 bases match TRBD1. The germline CDR1 and CDR2 sequences are SGHRS and YFSETQ. This CDR3 has 16 amino acids. V lost 1 base and J lost 3; bases outside the gene matches: 5. The CDR3 spells CASSLFGQGDTGELFF. For the CDR3, the DNA is TGCGCCAGCAGCTTGTTCGGACAGGGCGACACCGGGGAGCTGTTTTTT.

The rearrangement joins TRBV7-3 to TRBJ2-3, with D unresolved. Germline V CDR1 and CDR2: SGHTA, FQGTGA. V lost 2 bases and J lost 1, with 4 bases in between. The CDR3 length is 13 residues. The CDR3 bases are TGTGCCAGCAGCTTAGCCCGCACAGATACGCAGTATTTT. Encoded protein: CASSLARTDTQYF.

The chain employs TRBV29-1 and TRBJ2-5; unclear D gene. The CDR3 has 14 residues. Trimming stripped 7 bases from V and 5 bases from J, with 20 bases between. Germline CDR1 is SQVTM and CDR2 is ANQGSEA. The CDR3 protein is CSADPSAGVETQYF. CDR3 bases: TGCAGCGCTGACCCTTCGGCTGGGGTGGAGACCCAGTACTTC.

This clone was seen a handful of times. V and J are TRBV27 and TRBJ1-3; D is unclear. Per the germline V gene, CDR1 is MNHEY and CDR2 is SMNVEV (reference sequence). The CDR3 has 14 residues. The ends were cut back, 6 bases at V and 0 bases at J, with 9 bases in the middle. The CDR3 is CASRSGSSGNTIYF. The CDR3 coding sequence is TGTGCCAGCAGGTCAGGCAGCTCTGGAAACACCATATATTTT.

The J gene is TRBJ2-1, the V gene TRBV7-6; TRBD2 aligns across 7 bases. The V and J ends lost 1 base and 13 bases, in that order; junction bases with no gene match: 16. Germline CDR1 reads SGHVS; CDR2 reads FNYEAQ. This CDR3 region has 16 residues. Written as DNA, the CDR3 is TGTGCCAGCAGCTTAGAAAGGGTGACTAGCCATCCCCTACAGTTCTTC. This codes for CASSLERVTSHPLQFF.

V usage is TRBV7-2 and J usage is TRBJ2-3; D uncertain. The V and J ends lost 1 base and 7 bases respectively, with 3 bases between them. There are 11 residues in the CDR3. The germline gives CDR1 SGHTA, CDR2 FQGNSA. This chain's CDR3 is CASSLENTQYF. The CDR3 coding sequence is TGTGCCAGCAGCTTAGAAAATACGCAGTATTTT. The variable domain in full, with the rest retrieved from reference TRBV7-2 and TRBJ2-3, is GAGVSQSPSNKVTEKGKDVELRCDPISGHTALYWYRQSLGQGLEFLIYFQGNSAPDKSGLPSDRFSAERTGGSVSTLTIQRTQQEDSAVYLCASSLENTQYFGPGTRLTVL.

This clone was detected a few times. This chain uses TRBV25-1 with TRBJ2-6, with D possibly TRBD2 on 6 matching bases. V lost 1 base and J lost 2, with 6 bases in between. This CDR3 has 15 residues. CDR1 MGHDK and CDR2 SYGVNS come from the germline V gene. CDR3 nucleotide sequence: TGTGCCAGCAGTGAATGGAGGGCTGGGGCCAACGTCCTGACTTTC. Translated: CASSEWRAGANVLTF.

V is TRBV4-1 and J is TRBJ2-1; 11 bases map to TRBD1. The CDR3 spans 14 residues. Germline V gives CDR1 MGHRA, CDR2 YSYEKL. Trimming removed 5 bases from V and 9 bases from J; junction bases left unmatched: 6. In DNA form, the CDR3 reads TGCGCCAGCAGCTCCGGACAGGGGGCGGGTGAGCAGTTCTTC. Residues: CASSSGQGAGEQFF.

The rearrangement links TRBV18 to TRBJ1-5, with D possibly TRBD1 on 5 matching bases. V was cut by 1 base and J by 5 bases, with 9 bases left in between. The CDR3 contains 14 residues. Germline values: CDR1 KGHSH, CDR2 LQKENI. DNA of the CDR3: TGTGCCAGCTCACCACGGGGGGGAGATCAGCCCCAGCATTTT. Translating it yields CASSPRGGDQPQHF.

This rearrangement joins TRBV29-1 to TRBJ2-7, with TRBD1 matching 8 bases. CDR3 size: 14 residues. V dropped 4 bases and J dropped 3; count of bases not matched to a gene: 8. Germline V CDR1 and CDR2: SQVTM, ANQGSEA. The CDR3 coding sequence is TGCAGCGTTGCCATCAGGGGGCGAAGCTACGAGCAGTACTTC. Translating gives CSVAIRGRSYEQYF.